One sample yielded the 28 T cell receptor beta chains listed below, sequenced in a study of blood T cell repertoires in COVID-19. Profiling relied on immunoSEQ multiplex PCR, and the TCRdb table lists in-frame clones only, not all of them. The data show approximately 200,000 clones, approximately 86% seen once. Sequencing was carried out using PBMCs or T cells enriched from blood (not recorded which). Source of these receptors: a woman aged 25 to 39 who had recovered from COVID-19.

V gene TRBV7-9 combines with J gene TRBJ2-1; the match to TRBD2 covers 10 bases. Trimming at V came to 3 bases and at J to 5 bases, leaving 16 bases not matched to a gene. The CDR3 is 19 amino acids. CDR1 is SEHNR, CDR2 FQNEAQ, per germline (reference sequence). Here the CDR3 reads CASSFGGLAGEPIHNEQFF. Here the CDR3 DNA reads TGTGCCAGCAGCTTCGGGGGCCTAGCGGGGGAGCCGATACACAATGAGCAGTTCTTC.

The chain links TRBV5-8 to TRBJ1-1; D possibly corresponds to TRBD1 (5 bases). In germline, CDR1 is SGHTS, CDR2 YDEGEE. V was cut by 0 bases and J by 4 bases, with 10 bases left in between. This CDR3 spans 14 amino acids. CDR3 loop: CASSLGRGSTEAFF. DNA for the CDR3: TGTGCCAGCAGCTTGGGGAGGGGAAGCACTGAAGCTTTCTTT. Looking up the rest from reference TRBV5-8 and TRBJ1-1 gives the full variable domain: EAGVTQSPTHLIKTRGQQATLRCSPISGHTSVYWYQQALGLGLQFLLWYDEGEERNRGNFPPRFSGRQFPNYSSELNVNALELEDSALYLCASSLGRGSTEAFFGQGTRLTVV.

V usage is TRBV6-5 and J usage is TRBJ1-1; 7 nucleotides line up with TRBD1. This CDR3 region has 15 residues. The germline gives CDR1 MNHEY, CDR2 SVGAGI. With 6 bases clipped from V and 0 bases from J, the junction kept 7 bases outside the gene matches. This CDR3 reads CASSTGDSMNTEAFF. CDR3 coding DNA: TGTGCCAGCAGCACGGGGGACAGTATGAACACTGAAGCTTTCTTT.

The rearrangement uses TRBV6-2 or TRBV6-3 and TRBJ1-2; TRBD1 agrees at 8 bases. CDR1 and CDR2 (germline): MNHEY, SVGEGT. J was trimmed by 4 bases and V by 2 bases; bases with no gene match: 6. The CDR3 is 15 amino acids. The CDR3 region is CASSYGGQDFYGYTF. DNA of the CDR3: TGTGCCAGCAGTTACGGGGGACAGGACTTCTATGGCTACACCTTC.

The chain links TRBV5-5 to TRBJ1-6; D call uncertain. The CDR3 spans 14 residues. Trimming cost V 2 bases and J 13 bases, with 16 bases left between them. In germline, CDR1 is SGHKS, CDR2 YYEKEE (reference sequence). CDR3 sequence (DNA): TGTGCCAGCAGCTTCTCCGGGCCTGGAGGGCCCCTCCACTTT. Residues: CASSFSGPGGPLHF.

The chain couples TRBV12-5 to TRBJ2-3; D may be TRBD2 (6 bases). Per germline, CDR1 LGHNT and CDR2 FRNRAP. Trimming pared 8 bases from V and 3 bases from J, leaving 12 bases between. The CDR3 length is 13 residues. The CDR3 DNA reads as TGTGCTAGTTCCCGGGGGTTGACAGATACGCAGTATTTT. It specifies CASSRGLTDTQYF.

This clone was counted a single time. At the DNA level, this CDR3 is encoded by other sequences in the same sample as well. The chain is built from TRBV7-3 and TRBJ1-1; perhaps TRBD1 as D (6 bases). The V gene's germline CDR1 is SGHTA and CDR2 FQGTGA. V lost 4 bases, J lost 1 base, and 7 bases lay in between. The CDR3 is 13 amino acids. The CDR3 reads CASSSTGNTEAFF. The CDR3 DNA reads TGTGCCAGCAGCTCGACAGGGAACACTGAAGCTTTCTTT.

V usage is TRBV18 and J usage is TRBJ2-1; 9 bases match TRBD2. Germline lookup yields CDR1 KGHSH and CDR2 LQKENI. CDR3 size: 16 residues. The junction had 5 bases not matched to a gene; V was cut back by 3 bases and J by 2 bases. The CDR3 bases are TGTGCCAGCTCACCGACTAGCGGAACAGCCTACAATGAGCAGTTCTTC. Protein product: CASSPTSGTAYNEQFF.

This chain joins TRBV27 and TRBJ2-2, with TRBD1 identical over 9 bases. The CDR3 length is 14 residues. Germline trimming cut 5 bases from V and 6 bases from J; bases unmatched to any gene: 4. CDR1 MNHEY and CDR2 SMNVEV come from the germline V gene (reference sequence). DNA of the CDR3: TGTGCCAGCAGTAGGGACAGGGTGGCCGGGGAGCTGTTTTTT. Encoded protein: CASSRDRVAGELFF.

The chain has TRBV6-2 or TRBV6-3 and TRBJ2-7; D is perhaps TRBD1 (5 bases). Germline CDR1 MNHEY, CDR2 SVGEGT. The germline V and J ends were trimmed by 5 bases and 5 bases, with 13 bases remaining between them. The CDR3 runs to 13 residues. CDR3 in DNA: TGTGCCAGCAGTGCTCAGGGTTTCCACGAGCAGTACTTC. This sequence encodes CASSAQGFHEQYF.

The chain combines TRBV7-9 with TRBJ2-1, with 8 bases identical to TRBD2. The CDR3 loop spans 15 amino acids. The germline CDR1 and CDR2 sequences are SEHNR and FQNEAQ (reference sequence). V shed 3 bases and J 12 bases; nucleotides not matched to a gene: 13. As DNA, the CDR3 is TGTGCCAGCAGCTTGATAGCAGCGGGAGTTGGGCCGCAGTTCTTC. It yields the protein CASSLIAAGVGPQFF. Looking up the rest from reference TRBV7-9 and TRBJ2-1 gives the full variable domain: DTGVSQNPRHKITKRGQNVTFRCDPISEHNRLYWYRQTLGQGPEFLTYFQNEAQLEKSRLLSDRFSAERPKGSFSTLEIQRTEQGDSAMYLCASSLIAAGVGPQFFGPGTRLTVL.

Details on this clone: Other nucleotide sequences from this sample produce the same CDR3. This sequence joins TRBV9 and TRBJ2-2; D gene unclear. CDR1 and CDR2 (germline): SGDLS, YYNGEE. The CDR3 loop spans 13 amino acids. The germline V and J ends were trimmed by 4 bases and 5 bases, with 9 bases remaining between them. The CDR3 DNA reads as TGTGCCAGCAGCCCCAGTGTTACCGGGGAGCTGTTTTTT. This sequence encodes CASSPSVTGELFF.

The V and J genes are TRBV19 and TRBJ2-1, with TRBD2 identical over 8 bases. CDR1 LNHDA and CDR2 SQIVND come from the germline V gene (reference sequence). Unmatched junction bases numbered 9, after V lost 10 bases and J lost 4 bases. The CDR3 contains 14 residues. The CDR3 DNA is TGTGCCACCCATAAGGGCGGGGGGTACAATGAGCAGTTCTTC. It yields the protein CATHKGGGYNEQFF.

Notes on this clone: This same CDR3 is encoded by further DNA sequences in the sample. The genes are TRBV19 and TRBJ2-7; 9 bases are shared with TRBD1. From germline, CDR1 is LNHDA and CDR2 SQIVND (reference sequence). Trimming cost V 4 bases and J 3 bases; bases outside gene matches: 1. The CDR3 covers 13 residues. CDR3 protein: CASSKGQGYEQYF. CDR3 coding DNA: TGTGCCAGTAGTAAGGGACAGGGCTACGAGCAGTACTTC.

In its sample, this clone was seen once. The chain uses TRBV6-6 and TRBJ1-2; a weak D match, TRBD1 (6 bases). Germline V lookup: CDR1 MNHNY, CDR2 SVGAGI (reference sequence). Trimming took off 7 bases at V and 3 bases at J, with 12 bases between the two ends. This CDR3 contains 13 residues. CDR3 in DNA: TGTGCCAGCACCCCGACAGGAGACTATGGCTACACCTTC. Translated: CASTPTGDYGYTF.

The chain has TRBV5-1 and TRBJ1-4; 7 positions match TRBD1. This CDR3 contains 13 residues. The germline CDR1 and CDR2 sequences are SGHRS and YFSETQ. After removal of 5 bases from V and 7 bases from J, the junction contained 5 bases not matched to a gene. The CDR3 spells CASSRSGGEKLFF. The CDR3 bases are TGCGCCAGCAGTCGGTCAGGGGGTGAAAAACTGTTTTTT.

CDR3 region: CASSQNPGTRTDTQYF. DNA of the CDR3: TGTGCCAGCAGCCAAAATCCGGGAACCCGCACAGATACGCAGTATTTT. This chain connects TRBV3-1 (or the pseudogene TRBV3-2) to TRBJ2-3; a weak D match, TRBD2 (5 bases). Trimming removed 2 bases at V and 1 base at J, with 13 bases between. Germline V gene data show CDR1 as LGHDT and CDR2 as YNNKEL (reference sequence). This CDR3 has 16 amino acids.

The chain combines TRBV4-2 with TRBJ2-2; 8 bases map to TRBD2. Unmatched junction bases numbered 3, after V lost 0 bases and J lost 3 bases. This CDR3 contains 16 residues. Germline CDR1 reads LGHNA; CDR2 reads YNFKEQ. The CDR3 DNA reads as TGTGCCAGCAGCCAAGAGGCGGGGGGCGACACCGGGGAGCTGTTTTTT. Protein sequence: CASSQEAGGDTGELFF.

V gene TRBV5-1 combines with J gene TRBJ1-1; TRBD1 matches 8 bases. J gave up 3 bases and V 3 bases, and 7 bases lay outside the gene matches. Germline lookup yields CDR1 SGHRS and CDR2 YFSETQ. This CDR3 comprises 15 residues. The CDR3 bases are TGCGCCAGCAGCTCCCGGACAGGGAGGGACACTGAAGCTTTCTTT. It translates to CASSSRTGRDTEAFF.

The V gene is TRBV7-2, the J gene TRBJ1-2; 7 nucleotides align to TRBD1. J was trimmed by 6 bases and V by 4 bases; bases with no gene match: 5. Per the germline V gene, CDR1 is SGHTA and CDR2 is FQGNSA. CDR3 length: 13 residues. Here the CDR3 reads CASSSAGGNGYTF. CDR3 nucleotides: TGTGCCAGCAGCTCAGCAGGGGGTAATGGCTACACCTTC. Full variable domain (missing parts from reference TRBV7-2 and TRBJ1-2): GAGVSQSPSNKVTEKGKDVELRCDPISGHTALYWYRQSLGQGLEFLIYFQGNSAPDKSGLPSDRFSAERTGGSVSTLTIQRTQQEDSAVYLCASSSAGGNGYTFGSGTRLTVV.

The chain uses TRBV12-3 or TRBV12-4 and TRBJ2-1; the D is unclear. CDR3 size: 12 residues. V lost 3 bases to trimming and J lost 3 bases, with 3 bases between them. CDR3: CASSFRYNEQFF. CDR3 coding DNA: TGTGCCAGCAGTTTCCGCTACAATGAGCAGTTCTTC.

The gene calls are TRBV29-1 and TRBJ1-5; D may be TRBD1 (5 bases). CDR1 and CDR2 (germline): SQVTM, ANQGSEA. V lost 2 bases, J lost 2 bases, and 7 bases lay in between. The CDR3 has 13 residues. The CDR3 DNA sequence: TGCAGCGTTGAACAGGGTGGCAATCAGCCCCAGCATTTT. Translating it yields CSVEQGGNQPQHF.

The CDR3 reads CASSHRQGAPNEQFF. CDR3 bases: TGCGCCAGCAGCCACAGACAGGGGGCTCCCAATGAGCAGTTCTTC. V and J are TRBV4-1 and TRBJ2-1, with TRBD1 matching 10 bases. CDR1 and CDR2 from the germline V gene are MGHRA and YSYEKL. The CDR3 has 15 amino acids. V was pared by 3 bases and J by 6 bases, with 5 bases of the junction left unmatched.

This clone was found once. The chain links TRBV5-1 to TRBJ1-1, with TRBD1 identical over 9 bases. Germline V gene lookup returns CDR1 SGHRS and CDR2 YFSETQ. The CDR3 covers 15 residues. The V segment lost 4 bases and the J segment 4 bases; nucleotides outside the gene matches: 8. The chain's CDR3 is CASSLRTGEGTEAFF. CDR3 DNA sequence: TGCGCCAGCAGCCTCAGGACAGGGGAGGGCACTGAAGCTTTCTTT. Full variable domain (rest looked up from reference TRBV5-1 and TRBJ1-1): KAGVTQTPRYLIKTRGQQVTLSCSPISGHRSVSWYQQTPGQGLQFLFEYFSETQRNKGNFPGRFSGRQFSNSRSEMNVSTLELGDSALYLCASSLRTGEGTEAFFGQGTRLTVV.

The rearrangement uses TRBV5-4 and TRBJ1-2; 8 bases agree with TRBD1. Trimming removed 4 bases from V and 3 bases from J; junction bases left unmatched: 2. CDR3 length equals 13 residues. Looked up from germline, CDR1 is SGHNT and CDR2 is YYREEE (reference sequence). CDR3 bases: TGTGCCAGCAGCCAGGACAGGGACTATGGCTACACCTTC. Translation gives CASSQDRDYGYTF.

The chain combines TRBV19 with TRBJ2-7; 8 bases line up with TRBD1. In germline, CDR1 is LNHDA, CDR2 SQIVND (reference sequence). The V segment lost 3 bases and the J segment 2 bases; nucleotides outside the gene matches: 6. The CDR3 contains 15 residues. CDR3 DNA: TGTGCCAGTAGTATCGGACAGGGAGCCCCCTACGAGCAGTACTTC. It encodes CASSIGQGAPYEQYF.

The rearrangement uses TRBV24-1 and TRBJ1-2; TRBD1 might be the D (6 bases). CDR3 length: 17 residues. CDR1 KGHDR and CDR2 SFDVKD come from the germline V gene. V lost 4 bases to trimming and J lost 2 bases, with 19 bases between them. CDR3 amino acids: CATSDSTTGKGNYGYTF. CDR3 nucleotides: TGTGCCACCAGTGACTCGACGACAGGAAAGGGAAACTATGGCTACACCTTC.

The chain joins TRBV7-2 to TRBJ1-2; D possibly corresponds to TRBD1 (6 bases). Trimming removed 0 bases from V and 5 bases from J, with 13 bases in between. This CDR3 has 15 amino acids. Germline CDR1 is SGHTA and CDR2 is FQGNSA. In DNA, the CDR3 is TGTGCCAGCAGCTTAGCGTTGGCAGGGGAATATGGCTACACCTTC. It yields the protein CASSLALAGEYGYTF.